This TCR beta chain was recovered during a study of cytomegalovirus exposure and HLA in healthy donors. PCR involved 60 Vbeta and 13 Jbeta primers. Assay used: immunoSEQ multiplex PCR; TCRdb lists only in-frame clones, some missing. The sample records more than 95,000 clones, over 65% being singletons. This clone showed up just a few times. The sample taken for sequencing was PBMCs. The sequence derives from a woman aged 40 to 50 in good health and CMV-seronegative.

The CDR3 loop reads CASSESPRTGRTEAFF. The CDR3 bases are TGTGCCAGCAGTGAATCCCCCCGGACAGGAAGAACTGAAGCTTTCTTT. This chain uses TRBV25-1 with TRBJ1-1, with 7 bases that match TRBD1. Germline CDR1 and CDR2: MGHDK and SYGVNS. V shed 1 base and J 5 bases; nucleotides not matched to a gene: 10. The CDR3 has 16 amino acids. Variable domain in full (rest from reference TRBV25-1 and TRBJ1-1): EADIYQTPRYLVIGTGKKITLECSQTMGHDKMYWYQQDPGMELHLIHYSYGVNSTEKGDLSSESTVSRIRTEHFPLTLESARPSHTSQYLCASSESPRTGRTEAFFGQGTRLTVV.